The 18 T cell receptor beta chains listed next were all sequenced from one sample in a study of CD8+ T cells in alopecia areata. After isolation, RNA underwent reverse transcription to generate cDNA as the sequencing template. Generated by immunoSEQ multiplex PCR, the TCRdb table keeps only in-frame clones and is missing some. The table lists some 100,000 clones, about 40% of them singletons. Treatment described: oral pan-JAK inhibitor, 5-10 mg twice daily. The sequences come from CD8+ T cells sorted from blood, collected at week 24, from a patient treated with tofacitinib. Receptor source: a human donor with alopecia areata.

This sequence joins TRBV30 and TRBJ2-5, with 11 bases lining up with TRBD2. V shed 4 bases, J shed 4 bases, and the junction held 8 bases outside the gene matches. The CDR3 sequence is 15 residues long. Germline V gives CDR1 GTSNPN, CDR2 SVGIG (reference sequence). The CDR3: CAWTLAGGPGETQYF. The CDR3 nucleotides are TGTGCCTGGACCTTAGCGGGAGGGCCAGGAGAGACCCAGTACTTC.

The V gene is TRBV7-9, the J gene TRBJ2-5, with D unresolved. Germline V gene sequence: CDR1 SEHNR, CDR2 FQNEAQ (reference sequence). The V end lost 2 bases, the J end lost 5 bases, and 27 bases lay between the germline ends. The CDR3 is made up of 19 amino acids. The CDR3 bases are TGTGCCAGCAGCTTACAAGGGATAAGGGCCCGGCACCACCGGGAGACCCAGTACTTC. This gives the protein CASSLQGIRARHHRETQYF.

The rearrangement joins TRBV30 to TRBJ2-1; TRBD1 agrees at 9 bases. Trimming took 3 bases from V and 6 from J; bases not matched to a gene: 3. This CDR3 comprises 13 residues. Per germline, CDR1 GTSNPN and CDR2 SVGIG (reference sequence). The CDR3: CAWRGQGRNEQFF. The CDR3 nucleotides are TGTGCCTGGAGGGGACAGGGTCGCAATGAGCAGTTCTTC.

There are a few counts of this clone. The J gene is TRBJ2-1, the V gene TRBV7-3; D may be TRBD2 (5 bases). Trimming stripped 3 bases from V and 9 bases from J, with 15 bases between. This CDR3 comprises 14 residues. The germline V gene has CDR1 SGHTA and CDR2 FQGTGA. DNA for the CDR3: TGTGCCAGCAGCTTCTCAGGAGGTCGTAGTGAGCAGTTCTTC. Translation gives CASSFSGGRSEQFF.

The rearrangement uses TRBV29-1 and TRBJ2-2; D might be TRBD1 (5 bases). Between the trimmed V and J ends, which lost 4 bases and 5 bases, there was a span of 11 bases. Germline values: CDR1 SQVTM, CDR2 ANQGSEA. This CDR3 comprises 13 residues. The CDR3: CSVGFRQTGELFF. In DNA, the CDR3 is TGCAGCGTTGGTTTTAGACAGACCGGGGAGCTGTTTTTT.

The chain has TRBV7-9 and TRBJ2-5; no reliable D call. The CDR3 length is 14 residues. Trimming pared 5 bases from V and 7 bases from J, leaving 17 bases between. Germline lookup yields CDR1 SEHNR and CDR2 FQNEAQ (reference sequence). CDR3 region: CASSAVRTPWTQYF. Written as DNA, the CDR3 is TGTGCCAGCAGCGCCGTGAGGACGCCATGGACCCAGTACTTC.

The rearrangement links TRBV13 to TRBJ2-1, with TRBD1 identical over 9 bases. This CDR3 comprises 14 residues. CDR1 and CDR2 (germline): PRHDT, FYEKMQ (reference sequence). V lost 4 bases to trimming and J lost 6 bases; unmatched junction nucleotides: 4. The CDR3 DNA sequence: TGTGCCAGCAGCTCGGGACAGGGCAGCAATGAGCAGTTCTTC. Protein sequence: CASSSGQGSNEQFF.

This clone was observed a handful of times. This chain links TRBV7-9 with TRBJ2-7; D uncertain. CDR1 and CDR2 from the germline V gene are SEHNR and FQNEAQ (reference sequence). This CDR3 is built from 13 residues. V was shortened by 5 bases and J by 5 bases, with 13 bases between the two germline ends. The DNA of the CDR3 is TGTGCCAGCAGCCACCCTGGGCTAAACGAGCAGTACTTC. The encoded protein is CASSHPGLNEQYF.

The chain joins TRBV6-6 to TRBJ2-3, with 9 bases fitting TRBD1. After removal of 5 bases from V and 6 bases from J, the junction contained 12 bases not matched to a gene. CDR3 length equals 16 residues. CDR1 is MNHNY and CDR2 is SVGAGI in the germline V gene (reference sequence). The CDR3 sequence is CASSSRQGGDRDTQYF. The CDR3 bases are TGTGCCAGCAGTAGCCGACAGGGGGGGGATCGGGATACGCAGTATTTT.

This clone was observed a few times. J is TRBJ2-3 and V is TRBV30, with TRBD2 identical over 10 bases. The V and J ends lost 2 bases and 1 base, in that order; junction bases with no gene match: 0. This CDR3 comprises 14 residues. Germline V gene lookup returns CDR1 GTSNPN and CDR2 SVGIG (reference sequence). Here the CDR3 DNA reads TGTGCCTGGAGTCTAGCGGGGGGCACAGATACGCAGTATTTT. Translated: CAWSLAGGTDTQYF.

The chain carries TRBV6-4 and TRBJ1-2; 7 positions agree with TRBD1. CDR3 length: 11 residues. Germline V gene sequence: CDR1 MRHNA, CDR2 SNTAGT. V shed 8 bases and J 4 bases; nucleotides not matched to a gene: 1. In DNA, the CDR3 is TGTGCCAGCCGGGACAGCTATGGCTACACCTTC. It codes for CASRDSYGYTF.

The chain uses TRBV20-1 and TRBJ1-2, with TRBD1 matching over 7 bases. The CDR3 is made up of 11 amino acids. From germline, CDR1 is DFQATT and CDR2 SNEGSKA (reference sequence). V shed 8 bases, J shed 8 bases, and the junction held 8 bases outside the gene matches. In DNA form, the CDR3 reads TGCAGTACTCGGGACAGAGACGGCTACACCTTC. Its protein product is CSTRDRDGYTF.

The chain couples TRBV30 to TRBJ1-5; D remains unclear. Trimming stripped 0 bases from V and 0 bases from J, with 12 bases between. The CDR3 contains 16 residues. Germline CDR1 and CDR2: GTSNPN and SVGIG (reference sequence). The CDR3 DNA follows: TGTGCCTGGAGTGTACGGATCGGATATAGCAATCAGCCCCAGCATTTT. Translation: CAWSVRIGYSNQPQHF. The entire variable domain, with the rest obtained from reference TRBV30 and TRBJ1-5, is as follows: SQTIHQWPATLVQPVGSPLSLECTVEGTSNPNLYWYRQAAGRGLQLLFYSVGIGQISSEVPQNLSASRPQDRQFILSSKKLLLSDSGFYLCAWSVRIGYSNQPQHFGDGTRLSIL.

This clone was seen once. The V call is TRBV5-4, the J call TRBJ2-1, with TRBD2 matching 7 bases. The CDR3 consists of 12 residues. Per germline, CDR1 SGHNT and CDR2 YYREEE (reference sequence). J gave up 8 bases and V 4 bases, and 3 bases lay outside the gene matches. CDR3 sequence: CASSPAGDEQFF. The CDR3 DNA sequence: TGTGCCAGCAGCCCGGCGGGGGATGAGCAGTTCTTC.

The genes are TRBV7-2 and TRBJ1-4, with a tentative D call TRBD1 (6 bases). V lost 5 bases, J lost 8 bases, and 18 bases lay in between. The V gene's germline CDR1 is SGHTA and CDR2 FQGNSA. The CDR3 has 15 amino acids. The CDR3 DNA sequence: TGTGCCAGCAGCGCCCCGACAGGAGGGGACGAAAAACTGTTTTTT. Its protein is CASSAPTGGDEKLFF.

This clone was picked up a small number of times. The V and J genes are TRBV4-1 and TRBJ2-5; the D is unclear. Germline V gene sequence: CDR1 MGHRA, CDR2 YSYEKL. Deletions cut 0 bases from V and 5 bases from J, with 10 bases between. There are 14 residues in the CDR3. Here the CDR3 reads CASSQEIRGETQYF. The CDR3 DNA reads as TGCGCCAGCAGCCAAGAGATCCGTGGGGAGACCCAGTACTTC.

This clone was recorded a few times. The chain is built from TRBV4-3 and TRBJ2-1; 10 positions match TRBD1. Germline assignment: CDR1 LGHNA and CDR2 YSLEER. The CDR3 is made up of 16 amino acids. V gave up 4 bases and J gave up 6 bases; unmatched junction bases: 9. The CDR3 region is CASSLETGGWSNEQFF. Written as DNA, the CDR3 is TGCGCCAGCAGCCTAGAGACAGGGGGCTGGTCCAATGAGCAGTTCTTC.

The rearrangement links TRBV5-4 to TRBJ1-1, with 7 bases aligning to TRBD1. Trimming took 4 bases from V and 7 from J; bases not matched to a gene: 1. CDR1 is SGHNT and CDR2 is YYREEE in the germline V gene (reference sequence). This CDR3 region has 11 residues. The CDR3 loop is CASSQGVEAFF. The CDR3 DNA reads TGTGCCAGCAGCCAGGGGGTTGAAGCTTTCTTT. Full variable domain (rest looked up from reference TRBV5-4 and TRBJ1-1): ETGVTQSPTHLIKTRGQQVTLRCSSQSGHNTVSWYQQALGQGPQFIFQYYREEENGRGNFPPRFSGLQFPNYSSELNVNALELDDSALYLCASSQGVEAFFGQGTRLTVV.